This is a list of T cell receptor beta chains from one sample in a study of shared clonotypes between healthy human individuals. Sequencing used immunoSEQ multiplex PCR; TCRdb keeps in-frame clones, though not all of them. The data hold about 2 million clones, with about 95% observed a single time. Material for sequencing was naive CD8+ T cells sorted from blood. Receptors were obtained from a man between 18 and 29 years old in good health. The CDR3 runs from the conserved cysteine through the conserved F or W. A D gene is named only where the DNA matches it firmly. Not all rows give a size; the values are once, few, many and, for expanded clones, a class.

CDR3aa: CASSWDLFNTEAFF
CDR3nt: TGTGCCAGCAGCTGGGACTTATTTAACACTGAAGCTTTCTTT
abundance: .
v_gene: TRBV7-2
j_gene: TRBJ1-1
len: 14
d_gene: .

CDR3aa: CASSYGLAAEDTQYF
CDR3nt: TGTGCCAGCAGCTACGGACTAGCCGCAGAAGATACGCAGTATTTT
abundance: .
v_gene: TRBV13
j_gene: TRBJ2-3
len: 15
d_gene: TRBD2

CDR3aa: CASSFPSGGIIEQYF
CDR3nt: TGTGCCAGCAGCTTTCCTAGCGGGGGGATTATCGAGCAGTACTTC
abundance: .
v_gene: TRBV5-6
j_gene: TRBJ2-7
len: 15
d_gene: TRBD2

CDR3aa: CASSPGDTEAFF
CDR3nt: TGTGCCAGCTCCCCCGGGGACACTGAAGCTTTCTTT
abundance: once
v_gene: TRBV2
j_gene: TRBJ1-1
len: 12
d_gene: .

CDR3aa: CASSLSYSYEQYF
CDR3nt: TGTGCCAGCAGTTTATCGTACAGCTACGAGCAGTACTTC
abundance: .
v_gene: TRBV27
j_gene: TRBJ2-7
len: 13
d_gene: .

CDR3aa: CASSPGTGVYGYTF
CDR3nt: TGTGCCAGCAGCCCCGGGACAGGGGTGTATGGCTACACCTTC
abundance: .
v_gene: TRBV6-5
j_gene: TRBJ1-2
len: 14
d_gene: TRBD1

CDR3aa: CASSIAPNFYNEQFF
CDR3nt: TGTGCCAGTAGTATAGCCCCGAACTTCTACAATGAGCAGTTCTTC
abundance: once
v_gene: TRBV19
j_gene: TRBJ2-1
len: 15
d_gene: .

CDR3aa: CASSQQTSGSFADTQYF
CDR3nt: TGCGCCAGCAGCCAACAGACTAGCGGGAGTTTCGCAGATACGCAGTATTTT
abundance: .
v_gene: TRBV4-3
j_gene: TRBJ2-3
len: 17
d_gene: TRBD2

CDR3aa: CASSLTQGAHNEQFF
CDR3nt: TGTGCCAGCAGCTTAACACAGGGGGCGCACAATGAGCAGTTCTTC
abundance: .
v_gene: TRBV13
j_gene: TRBJ2-1
len: 15
d_gene: TRBD1

CDR3aa: CASSQEGQAGYGYTF
CDR3nt: TGTGCCAGCAGCCAGGAGGGACAGGCAGGGTATGGCTACACCTTC
abundance: .
v_gene: TRBV7-2
j_gene: TRBJ1-2
len: 15
d_gene: TRBD1

CDR3aa: CASSTGDWAGNEKLFF
CDR3nt: TGTGCCAGTAGTACGGGGGATTGGGCAGGGAATGAAAAACTGTTTTTT
abundance: .
v_gene: TRBV19
j_gene: TRBJ1-4
len: 16
d_gene: .

CDR3aa: CASSPTTNTGELFF
CDR3nt: TGTGCCAGCAGCCCGACAACGAACACCGGGGAGCTGTTTTTT
abundance: .
v_gene: TRBV13
j_gene: TRBJ2-2
len: 14
d_gene: .

CDR3aa: CASSQTTVDEQFF
CDR3nt: TGCGCCAGCAGCCAGACTACGGTCGATGAGCAGTTCTTC
abundance: .
v_gene: TRBV4-1
j_gene: TRBJ2-1
len: 13
d_gene: .

CDR3aa: CASRALLQETQYF
CDR3nt: TGTGCCAGCAGGGCACTACTCCAAGAGACCCAGTACTTC
abundance: .
v_gene: TRBV14
j_gene: TRBJ2-5
len: 13
d_gene: .

CDR3aa: CASSESARGNSPLHF
CDR3nt: TGCGCCAGCAGTGAGTCGGCCAGAGGGAATTCACCCCTCCACTTT
abundance: few
v_gene: TRBV10-1
j_gene: TRBJ1-6
len: 15
d_gene: .

CDR3aa: CASSLRRQGALYEQYF
CDR3nt: TGCGCCAGCAGCTTGAGACGGCAGGGGGCCCTCTACGAGCAGTACTTC
abundance: .
v_gene: TRBV5-1
j_gene: TRBJ2-7
len: 16
d_gene: TRBD1

CDR3aa: CASRRQGTNEQYF
CDR3nt: TGTGCCAGCAGAAGACAGGGGACCAACGAGCAGTACTTC
abundance: .
v_gene: TRBV6-1
j_gene: TRBJ2-7
len: 13
d_gene: TRBD1

CDR3aa: CAISEKSTYEQYF
CDR3nt: TGTGCCATCAGTGAAAAGAGCACCTACGAGCAGTACTTC
abundance: .
v_gene: TRBV10-3
j_gene: TRBJ2-7
len: 13
d_gene: .

CDR3aa: CASGAAPSYEQYF
CDR3nt: TGTGCCAGCGGGGCAGCCCCTTCCTACGAGCAGTACTTC
abundance: .
v_gene: TRBV7-9
j_gene: TRBJ2-7
len: 13
d_gene: .

CDR3aa: CASSLVLAVKTGELFF
CDR3nt: TGTGCCAGCAGCTTAGTGTTGGCGGTTAAGACCGGGGAGCTGTTTTTT
abundance: .
v_gene: TRBV7-9
j_gene: TRBJ2-2
len: 16
d_gene: .

CDR3aa: CASSQETAMNTEAFF
CDR3nt: TGCGCCAGCAGCCAAGAAACGGCCATGAACACTGAAGCTTTCTTT
abundance: .
v_gene: TRBV4-1
j_gene: TRBJ1-1
len: 15
d_gene: .

CDR3aa: CASSGYRGFEQYF
CDR3nt: TGTGCCAGCAGCGGCTACAGGGGATTCGAGCAGTACTTC
abundance: once
v_gene: TRBV5-6
j_gene: TRBJ2-7
len: 13
d_gene: TRBD1

CDR3aa: CASSFFGGNSPLHF
CDR3nt: TGTGCCAGCAGTTTTTTCGGGGGCAATTCACCCCTCCACTTT
abundance: .
v_gene: TRBV27
j_gene: TRBJ1-6
len: 14
d_gene: .

CDR3aa: CASSFPSVDYEQYF
CDR3nt: TGTGCCAGCAGCTTCCCGAGCGTAGACTACGAGCAGTACTTC
abundance: .
v_gene: TRBV5-8
j_gene: TRBJ2-7
len: 14
d_gene: .

CDR3aa: CASSLRENGYEQYF
CDR3nt: TGTGCCAGCAGCTTACGAGAGAACGGCTACGAGCAGTACTTC
abundance: .
v_gene: TRBV11-3
j_gene: TRBJ2-7
len: 14
d_gene: .

CDR3aa: CASTEAGGSSYNEQFF
CDR3nt: TGTGCCAGCACCGAAGCGGGGGGGAGCTCCTACAATGAGCAGTTCTTC
abundance: .
v_gene: TRBV6-1
j_gene: TRBJ2-1
len: 16
d_gene: TRBD2

CDR3aa: CASSRTSESYNEQFF
CDR3nt: TGTGCCAGCAGCCGAACTAGCGAGTCCTACAATGAGCAGTTCTTC
abundance: .
v_gene: TRBV6-1
j_gene: TRBJ2-1
len: 15
d_gene: TRBD2

CDR3aa: CASSLPNRLAGGPHEQFF
CDR3nt: TGTGCCAGCAGTTTACCGAATAGACTAGCGGGAGGGCCCCATGAGCAGTTCTTC
abundance: .
v_gene: TRBV27
j_gene: TRBJ2-1
len: 18
d_gene: TRBD2

CDR3aa: CASSQEESLAEYNEQFF
CDR3nt: TGTGCCAGCAGCCAAGAAGAGAGTCTAGCGGAGTACAATGAGCAGTTCTTC
abundance: .
v_gene: TRBV4-2
j_gene: TRBJ2-1
len: 17
d_gene: TRBD2

CDR3aa: CATSRGPRLGLGTGELFF
CDR3nt: TGTGCCACCAGCAGAGGCCCCCGATTGGGACTGGGCACCGGGGAGCTGTTTTTT
abundance: .
v_gene: TRBV15
j_gene: TRBJ2-2
len: 18
d_gene: .

CDR3aa: CASSPWGSSYEQYF
CDR3nt: TGTGCCAGCAGCCCGTGGGGTAGCAGCTACGAGCAGTACTTC
abundance: .
v_gene: TRBV7-9
j_gene: TRBJ2-7
len: 14
d_gene: .

CDR3aa: CASSESTSGGTYEQYF
CDR3nt: TGCGCCAGCAGTGAGTCTACTAGCGGGGGGACCTACGAGCAGTACTTC
abundance: .
v_gene: TRBV10-2
j_gene: TRBJ2-7
len: 16
d_gene: TRBD2

CDR3aa: CASTWGGLDTDTQYF
CDR3nt: TGTGCCAGCACCTGGGGCGGACTAGACACAGATACGCAGTATTTT
abundance: .
v_gene: TRBV7-9
j_gene: TRBJ2-3
len: 15
d_gene: TRBD2

CDR3aa: CASSDREKDYEQYF
CDR3nt: TGTGCCAGCAGCGACAGGGAAAAGGACTACGAGCAGTACTTC
abundance: .
v_gene: TRBV28
j_gene: TRBJ2-7
len: 14
d_gene: TRBD1

CDR3aa: CASSSGTGRYEQYF
CDR3nt: TGTGCCAGCAGCTCAGGGACCGGTCGCTACGAGCAGTACTTC
abundance: .
v_gene: TRBV13
j_gene: TRBJ2-7
len: 14
d_gene: .

CDR3aa: CASSLDMSNYGYTF
CDR3nt: TGTGCCAGCAGCTTGGACATGTCTAACTATGGCTACACCTTC
abundance: once
v_gene: TRBV5-6
j_gene: TRBJ1-2
len: 14
d_gene: .

CDR3aa: CASSLSARAYEQYF
CDR3nt: TGTGCCAGCAGCTTGTCGGCCAGGGCCTACGAGCAGTACTTC
abundance: .
v_gene: TRBV5-6
j_gene: TRBJ2-7
len: 14
d_gene: .

CDR3aa: CASSRTSGRADTQYF
CDR3nt: TGCGCCAGCAGCCGGACTAGCGGAAGGGCAGATACGCAGTATTTT
abundance: .
v_gene: TRBV4-3
j_gene: TRBJ2-3
len: 15
d_gene: TRBD2

CDR3aa: CASREIAGRTDTQYF
CDR3nt: TGTGCCAGCAGGGAAATAGCGGGGCGCACAGATACGCAGTATTTT
abundance: .
v_gene: TRBV7-2
j_gene: TRBJ2-3
len: 15
d_gene: TRBD2

CDR3aa: CASSWAGNYEQYF
CDR3nt: TGTGCCAGCAGCTGGGCGGGGAATTACGAGCAGTACTTC
abundance: .
v_gene: TRBV13
j_gene: TRBJ2-7
len: 13
d_gene: .

CDR3aa: CASSHLQETQYF
CDR3nt: TGCGCCAGCAGCCACCTCCAAGAGACCCAGTACTTC
abundance: .
v_gene: TRBV4-1
j_gene: TRBJ2-5
len: 12
d_gene: .

CDR3aa: CASSAYSSSYEQYF
CDR3nt: TGTGCCAGCAGTGCATATTCGAGCTCCTACGAGCAGTACTTC
abundance: .
v_gene: TRBV27
j_gene: TRBJ2-7
len: 14
d_gene: .

CDR3aa: CASSLGGTGTYGYTF
CDR3nt: TGTGCCAGCAGCTTAGGTGGGACTGGGACCTATGGCTACACCTTC
abundance: .
v_gene: TRBV11-2
j_gene: TRBJ1-2
len: 15
d_gene: .

CDR3aa: CASSALTISDTSYNEQFF
CDR3nt: TGTGCCAGCAGTGCCCTAACTATTTCAGATACTTCCTACAATGAGCAGTTCTTC
abundance: once
v_gene: TRBV6-1
j_gene: TRBJ2-1
len: 18
d_gene: .

CDR3aa: CASSDSVSSNQPQHF
CDR3nt: TGTGCCAGCAGTGACAGTGTTTCCAGCAATCAGCCCCAGCATTTT
abundance: once
v_gene: TRBV2
j_gene: TRBJ1-5
len: 15
d_gene: .

CDR3aa: CSVEDGDNYGYTF
CDR3nt: TGCAGCGTTGAAGACGGGGACAATTATGGCTACACCTTC
abundance: .
v_gene: TRBV29-1
j_gene: TRBJ1-2
len: 13
d_gene: .